The entry below gives a single T cell receptor beta chain sequence along with its context. An end of the junction does not agree with germline; a read error may underlie this. TCR beta CDR3 regions were amplified from RNA. The HTBI primer set served for first-round RT-PCR of the TCR CDR3. One entry per CDR3 protein results from TCRdb running MiXCR on the multiplex PCR reads. Among 550,000 to 700,000 distinct CDR3 sequences, about 45% were seen once, and the ten largest hold around a fifth. This specimen belongs to a study of T cells in Graves' hyperthyroidism and ophthalmopathy. Sequenced input: peripheral blood or thyroid tissue (not recorded which). This receptor was identified in an adult woman with Graves' disease, either hyperthyroidism or ophthalmopathy (not recorded which).

CDR3 amino acids: CTSRGDSETGELFF. DNA of the CDR3: TGTACCAGCAGAGGGGACAGTGAGACCGGGGAGCTGTTTTTT. The chain recombines TRBV2 with TRBJ2-2, with 7 positions matching TRBD1. Germline V lookup: CDR1 SNHLY, CDR2 FYNNEI. The length of the CDR3 is 14 residues.